This paragraph reports one TCR beta chain. This clone was detected once. The clone's antigen remains unknown. Within one base of it there is no much larger clone, and no base qualities were kept. At one collaborating source in Seattle, patients were enrolled during active infection and were followed longitudinally through the course of disease. The collaborating institutions used their own protocols to collect whole blood in K2EDTA tubes. For TCRbeta analysis, collaborators shipped samples in one of three forms: frozen whole blood, isolated PBMCs, or DNA extracted from either of those sample types. The immunoSEQ Assay, a bias-controlled multiplex PCR, was used to amplify TCRbeta CDR3 regions from genomic DNA. Per the original workflow: Within the assay, amplification of reference gene primers was used to estimate how many nucleated cells each sample contained. Sequence reads were collapsed and filtered to measure the absolute abundance of every unique TCRbeta CDR3 rearrangement. For each sample, productive Simpson clonality was calculated by taking the square root of Simpson's diversity index across productive rearrangements. TCRdb obtained this table from immuneACCESS and retained in-frame rearrangements with V and J assigned. These tables miss some clones; where compared with another copy, unresolved V genes account for less than half of the shortfall, and the remainder is unexplained. The D gene and trimming were derived from the DNA, and the V and J assignments and clone size from that table. The sample profile shows almost 90,000 clones; roughly 87% of them were found once. Of the sample, about 6.7% is held by the ten largest clones.

This specimen comes from a study of blood T cell repertoires in COVID-19 (TCRdb year 2020). Concerning the study at large: The collaborator samples originated in the United States, Italy and Spain and spanned the acute and convalescent phases of COVID-19. The dataset comprised deeply sampled blood TCRbeta repertoires from subjects exposed to, actively infected with, or recovered from COVID-19. Sample metadata almost always included a de-identified subject ID, COVID-19 status, age in years and sex. The material from the prospective study consisted of cDNA or gDNA derived from T cells, B-cell-depleted T cells, or PBMCs. Samples came from the ongoing ImmuneRACE study (first 160 participants) plus 1,254 subjects from 6 global collaborators. The repertoires were released in a freely available public database meant as a resource for research on the immune response to SARS-CoV-2. Where available, HLA class I and class II types were taken from metadata supplied by the sample provider and were not determined by assay-based typing. On the study overall, not on this receptor specifically: The amount of clinical and demographic metadata varied by source and participant and was provided uncurated.

This sequence was found in a man younger than 35 with COVID-19, enrolled during active disease. Sequencing was performed on peripheral blood.

The CDR3 amino acid sequence is: CASSANPRLGHYEQYF. The sequenced DNA: TGTGCCAGCAGCGCCAACCCCCGACTAGGGCACTACGAGCAGTACTTC. The chain is encoded by TRBV7-3 joined to TRBJ2-7; TRBD2 is possibly the D segment (6 matching bases). Per the germline V gene, SGHTA is the CDR1 and FQGTGA is the CDR2. The trim is 5 bases for V and 3 bases for J, with a gap of 20 bases between the germline ends. The CDR3 spans 16 residues, from the cysteine through the phenylalanine. Only the CDR3 DNA stays, 48 bases, in frame from base 1.